A selection of T cell receptor beta chains follows, all from one sample in a study of blood T cells in healthy people across ages. MiXCR was run by TCRdb on the 5' RACE reads, yielding one entry per CDR3 protein. The sample shows around 1.7 million distinct CDR3 sequences, over 25% of them seen only once. The source material was blood. The source is a woman aged 30 to 39 in good health. Both conserved end residues are part of each CDR3. The D gene is left open where the match is weak. A row's size may be missing; if present it is once, few, many or a size class.

>TRBJ2-1|NA|NA|TRBV30
CAWSVRRSLSGEQFF
TGTGCCTGGAGTGTACGGCGCTCTCTTTCGGGTGAGCAGTTCTTC
>TRBJ1-2|NA|TRBD1|TRBV4-3
CASSQERQGGYGYTF
TGCGCCAGCAGCCAGGAAAGACAGGGGGGCTATGGCTACACCTTC
>TRBJ1-4|NA|NA|TRBV5-1
CASSLFTGDEKLFF
TGCGCCAGCAGCTTGTTCACAGGAGATGAAAAACTGTTTTTT
>TRBJ2-1|many|NA|TRBV7-9
CASSLVSDEQFF
TGTGCCAGCAGCTTAGTGTCTGATGAGCAGTTCTTC
>TRBJ1-2|many|NA|TRBV5-1
CASSRGDNYGYTF
TGCGCCAGCAGCCGGGGAGATAACTATGGCTACACCTTC
>TRBJ2-5|many|TRBD2|TRBV4-1
CASSFQPAGGPQETQYF
TGCGCCAGCAGCTTCCAACCCGCGGGGGGGCCTCAAGAGACCCAGTACTTC
>TRBJ2-3|many|NA|TRBV4-1
CASSQVGTPHTQYF
TGCGCCAGCAGCCAAGTTGGGACTCCCCATACGCAGTATTTT
>TRBJ2-7|NA|TRBD2|TRBV20-1
CSARETSGRAVFYNEQYF
TGCAGTGCTAGAGAGACTAGCGGGAGGGCCGTGTTCTACAATGAGCAGTACTTC
>TRBJ2-7|NA|NA|TRBV20-1
CSARDWTLASYEQYF
TGCAGTGCTAGAGATTGGACATTAGCGTCCTACGAGCAGTACTTC
>TRBJ2-2|few|TRBD2|TRBV10-3
CAISESSGSIGGELFF
TGTGCCATCAGTGAGTCGAGCGGGAGCATCGGCGGGGAGCTGTTTTTT
>TRBJ2-7|NA|TRBD2|TRBV5-6
CASSPVGSGAYEQYF
TGTGCCAGCAGCCCGGTTGGTAGCGGGGCCTACGAGCAGTACTTC